This TCR beta chain was sequenced during a study of identical twins. Using its own MiXCR run on the 5' RACE reads, TCRdb lists one record per CDR3 protein. The sample consists of some 460,000 distinct CDR3 sequences, approximately 14% of them appearing once. CDR1 and CDR2 (germline): SGHRS, YFSETQ. Deletions cut 4 bases from V and 3 bases from J, with 15 bases between. CDR3 length: 15 amino acids. This clonotype was observed a single time. These data also formed part of another study, on yellow fever vaccine responses in identical twins.

The V and J genes are TRBV5-1 and TRBJ2-3, with D perhaps TRBD2 (6 bases). This TCR came from a woman aged 18 to 35 in good health. Sequenced input: CD4+ T cells sorted from blood. The CDR3 DNA sequence: TGCGCCAGCAGCCTAATGGCAAGCGGGACAGATACGCAGTATTTT. This codes for CASSLMASGTDTQYF.